These 2 T cell receptor beta chains were all obtained from the same sample, sequenced in a study of CD8 T cells in Susac syndrome. Reverse transcription of roughly 0.5 to 1 ug RNA was performed with random hexamers. MiXCR, run by TCRdb on the immunoSEQ multiplex PCR reads, gives a single entry per CDR3 protein. Among over 350,000 distinct CDR3 sequences listed, approximately 85% were seen once. The sequencing input was CD8+ T cells from PBMCs. Every receptor here comes from a human donor with multiple sclerosis.

V and J are TRBV5-1 and TRBJ2-7; 7 nucleotides line up with TRBD1. Germline V CDR1 and CDR2: SGHRS, YFSETQ. CDR3 length: 14 amino acids. J lost 6 bases, V lost 0 bases, and 6 bases had no gene match. DNA for the CDR3: TGCGCCAGCAGCTTGGGACAGGGAGTCGGCGAGCAGTACTTC. This gives the protein CASSLGQGVGEQYF. Full variable domain (rest looked up from reference TRBV5-1 and TRBJ2-7): KAGVTQTPRYLIKTRGQQVTLSCSPISGHRSVSWYQQTPGQGLQFLFEYFSETQRNKGNFPGRFSGRQFSNSRSEMNVSTLELGDSALYLCASSLGQGVGEQYFGPGTRLTVT.

This rearrangement joins TRBV4-1 to TRBJ2-7; 10 nucleotides agree with TRBD1. Germline CDR1 reads MGHRA; CDR2 reads YSYEKL. The CDR3 is 16 residues long. V trimming: 0 bases; J trimming: 3 bases; junction bases outside the gene matches: 5. The CDR3 DNA is TGCGCCAGCAGCCAAGAGGCGACAGGGGGCTACTACGAGCAGTACTTC. Residues: CASSQEATGGYYEQYF.